This T cell receptor beta chain was recovered during a study of PD-L1 blockade in urothelial cancer. Study in general: The analyses of blood took place 3 weeks (second dose) and 6 weeks after treatment start. Whole-study findings and limits: Those with durable benefit had larger increases in tumor-associated blood clones at 3 weeks.

Sequenced by immunoSEQ multiplex PCR; TCRdb stores in-frame clones only, minus some. The sample comprises around 40,000 clones, 80% to 90% of which are singletons, and roughly 24% rests with the top ten. Notes on this clone: Its antigen is unidentified.

Time point here: peripheral blood 6 weeks after treatment start. Patients had locally advanced or metastatic urothelial carcinoma. Trimming removed 1 base from V and 4 bases from J; junction bases left unmatched: 19. This CDR3 region has 20 residues. CDR1 and CDR2 (germline): LGHNA, YNFKEQ. Material: PBMCs, obtained around atezolizumab (anti-PD-L1) treatment. The clonotype comes from a man aged 55 to 70 with urothelial cancer. The chain joins TRBV4-2 to TRBJ1-2; 9 bases align to TRBD1. CDR3 amino acids: CASSQVRPGQGPPRLYGYTF. The DNA for the CDR3 is TGTGCCAGCAGCCAAGTTCGGCCGGGACAGGGCCCACCCCGGCTCTATGGCTACACCTTC.